This T cell receptor beta chain derives from a study of monozygotic twins with inflammatory bowel disease. Study-wide findings and caveats: Especially with disease activity, IBD patients had fewer clonotypes in common with others than healthy twins did.

As to this clonotype: Antigen unknown.

Germline lookup yields CDR1 SGHTA and CDR2 FQGTGA. This CDR3 is built from 17 residues. The authors drew around 2.6 ml of blood from each donor. Blood samples, whole and unsorted for T cells, yielded the isolated total RNA. The UMIs contained a 6-nucleotide sample barcode. They were added by template switching during cDNA synthesis. TCRdb re-analyzed the 5' RACE reads; it lists each CDR3 protein once, without DNA. The table gives about 160,000 distinct CDR3 sequences; the top ten clones make up 2% to 2.5% of it. Sample: blood. The source is a human donor with ulcerative colitis or Crohn's disease, or a healthy co-twin of an affected twin (not recorded which). The V call is TRBV7-3, the J call TRBJ2-3; the TRBD2 assignment by TCRdb is unverifiable without DNA. CDR3 sequence: CASSLSRGAGGTDTQYF.